This T cell receptor beta chain was captured by sequencing in a study of blood T cell repertoires in COVID-19. Study-wide background: The analysed material was cDNA or gDNA that came from T cells, B-cell-depleted T cells, or PBMCs.

The CDR3 loop spans 12 amino acids. V dropped 9 bases and J dropped 0 bases, with 9 bases sitting between them. The germline CDR1 and CDR2 sequences are MDHEN and SYDVKM. Repertoires were generated with immunoSEQ multiplex PCR, while TCRdb's copy carries only in-frame clones and drops some. Of roughly 250,000 clones listed, about 85% are singletons. Input material: peripheral blood. The receptor was isolated from a human donor with COVID-19, enrolled during active disease. The donor label of this sample is uncertain. The V gene is TRBV28, the J gene TRBJ2-7, with D possibly matching TRBD1 (5 bases). In nucleotides, the CDR3 is TGTGCCAGTGGGGCAGGCTCCTACGAGCAGTACTTC. This codes for CASGAGSYEQYF.